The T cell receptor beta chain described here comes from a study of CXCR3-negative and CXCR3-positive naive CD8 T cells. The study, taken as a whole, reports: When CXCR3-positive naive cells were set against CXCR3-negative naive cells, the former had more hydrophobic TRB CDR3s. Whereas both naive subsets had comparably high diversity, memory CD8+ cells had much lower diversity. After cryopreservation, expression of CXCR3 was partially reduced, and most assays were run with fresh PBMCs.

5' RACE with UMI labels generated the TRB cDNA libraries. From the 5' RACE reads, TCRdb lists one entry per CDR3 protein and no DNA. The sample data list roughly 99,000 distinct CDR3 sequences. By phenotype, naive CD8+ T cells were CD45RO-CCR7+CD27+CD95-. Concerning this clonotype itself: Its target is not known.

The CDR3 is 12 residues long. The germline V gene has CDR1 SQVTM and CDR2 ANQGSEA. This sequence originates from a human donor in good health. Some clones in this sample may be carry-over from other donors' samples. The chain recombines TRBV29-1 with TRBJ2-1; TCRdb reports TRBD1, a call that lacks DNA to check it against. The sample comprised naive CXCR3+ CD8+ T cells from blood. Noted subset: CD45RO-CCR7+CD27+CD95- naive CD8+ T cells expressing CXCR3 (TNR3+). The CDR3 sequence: CSVDTWTNEQFF.